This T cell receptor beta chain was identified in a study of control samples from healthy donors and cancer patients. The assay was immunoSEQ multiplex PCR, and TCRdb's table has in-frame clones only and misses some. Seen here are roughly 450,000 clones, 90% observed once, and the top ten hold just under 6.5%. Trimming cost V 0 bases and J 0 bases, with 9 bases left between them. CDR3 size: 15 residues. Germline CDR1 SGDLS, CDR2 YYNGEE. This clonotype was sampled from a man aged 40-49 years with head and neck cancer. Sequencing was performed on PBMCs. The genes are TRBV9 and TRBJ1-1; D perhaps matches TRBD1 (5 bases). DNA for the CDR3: TGTGCCAGCAGCGTAGTTACAGGACTGAACACTGAAGCTTTCTTT. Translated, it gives CASSVVTGLNTEAFF.